These 10 T cell receptor beta chains were all obtained from the same sample, sequenced in a study of cytomegalovirus exposure and HLA in healthy donors. The method was immunoSEQ multiplex PCR; TCRdb's version includes in-frame clones alone and lacks a portion of them. This table has around 99,000 clones, more than 70% appearing once. The material sequenced was PBMCs. The receptors here all came from a woman aged 18-30 years in good health and CMV-seronegative.

The chain links TRBV27 to TRBJ2-1; tentative D call: TRBD1 (6 bases). V lost 5 bases, J lost 2 bases, and 13 bases lay in between. Germline V CDR1 and CDR2: MNHEY, SMNVEV (reference sequence). The CDR3 consists of 15 residues. CDR3 sequence reads: CASSTGTPTYNEQFF. The CDR3 coding sequence is TGTGCCAGCAGTACTGGGACACCTACCTACAATGAGCAGTTCTTC.

This chain connects TRBV7-2 to TRBJ2-7; maybe TRBD1 (6 bases). The V end was cut by 2 bases, the J end by 2 bases, with 19 bases between. This CDR3 contains 17 residues. Germline V gene data show CDR1 as SGHTA and CDR2 as FQGNSA. The CDR3 reads CASSLSRYREIAYEQYF. DNA of the CDR3: TGTGCCAGCAGCTTATCGAGGTACAGGGAAATAGCCTACGAGCAGTACTTC.

This clone has a handful of counts. The genes are TRBV2 and TRBJ1-1; 8 bases fit TRBD1. The germline V gene has CDR1 SNHLY and CDR2 FYNNEI. This CDR3 comprises 13 residues. Trimming removed 6 bases from V and 1 base from J; junction bases left unmatched: 1. The CDR3 DNA sequence: TGTGCCAGCAGGGACAGGGAGAACACTGAAGCTTTCTTT. Amino acid sequence: CASRDRENTEAFF.

This rearrangement joins TRBV11-2 to TRBJ2-7, with a weak D call TRBD2 (5 bases). This CDR3 region has 13 residues. Germline V lookup: CDR1 SGHAT, CDR2 FQNNGV. Trimming left V 4 bases short and J 5 bases short, with 12 bases between. The CDR3 nucleotides read TGTGCCAGCAGCTGGAAACTAGGCCACGAGCAGTACTTC. Encoded protein: CASSWKLGHEQYF.

J is TRBJ1-5 and V is TRBV4-3, with D perhaps TRBD1 (5 bases). This CDR3 is 14 amino acids long. In germline, CDR1 is LGHNA, CDR2 YSLEER. V dropped 1 base and J dropped 6 bases, with 10 bases sitting between them. CDR3 region: CASSQALTVQPQHF. CDR3 DNA: TGCGCCAGCAGCCAAGCCCTGACAGTTCAGCCCCAGCATTTT.

The rearrangement uses TRBV7-8 and TRBJ1-5; 9 positions match TRBD1. J was trimmed by 5 bases and V by 5 bases; bases with no gene match: 10. This CDR3 is built from 16 residues. CDR1 is SGHVS and CDR2 is FQNEAQ in the germline V gene. The CDR3 protein is CASSTPDRGDHQPQHF. In nucleotides, the CDR3 is TGTGCCAGCAGCACCCCCGACAGGGGGGACCATCAGCCCCAGCATTTT.

On this clone: This sample also contains other DNA sequences that code for the same CDR3. The rearrangement joins TRBV7-8 to TRBJ2-2; no reliable D call. The length of the CDR3 is 15 residues. Trimming took off 1 base at V and 2 bases at J, with 8 bases between the two ends. The germline gives CDR1 SGHVS, CDR2 FQNEAQ. Written as DNA, the CDR3 is TGTGCCAGCAGCTTAGTCGGCGGAAACACCGGGGAGCTGTTTTTT. Translated: CASSLVGGNTGELFF.

The chain carries TRBV28 and TRBJ1-6; TRBD1 aligns across 9 bases. The V and J ends lost 6 bases and 13 bases, in that order; junction bases with no gene match: 13. CDR1 MDHEN and CDR2 SYDVKM come from the germline V gene. The CDR3 totals 15 residues. This chain's CDR3 is CASRTRGTGSGPLHF. The CDR3 DNA is TGTGCCAGCAGGACTAGGGGGACAGGGTCGGGTCCCCTCCACTTT.

This rearrangement joins TRBV29-1 to TRBJ2-5; 7 bases are a match to TRBD1. The trim removed 7 bases at V and 4 bases at J, leaving 15 bases unmatched. The CDR3 covers 15 residues. Germline-derived CDR1 and CDR2 are SQVTM and ANQGSEA. The CDR3 protein is CSAEPNRGGRETQYF. The CDR3 coding sequence is TGCAGCGCCGAACCTAACAGGGGTGGGCGAGAGACCCAGTACTTC.

The chain is built from TRBV30 and TRBJ2-2; no clear D. The CDR3 consists of 15 residues. CDR1 and CDR2 (germline): GTSNPN, SVGIG (reference sequence). V lost 0 bases and J 6 bases, leaving 14 bases between the germline ends. CDR3 bases: TGTGCCTGGAGTGTAGATACAAACCACGCCGGGGAGCTGTTTTTT. Its protein product is CAWSVDTNHAGELFF. The variable domain in full, with the rest retrieved from reference TRBV30 and TRBJ2-2, is SQTIHQWPATLVQPVGSPLSLECTVEGTSNPNLYWYRQAAGRGLQLLFYSVGIGQISSEVPQNLSASRPQDRQFILSSKKLLLSDSGFYLCAWSVDTNHAGELFFGEGSRLTVL.